These 9 T cell receptor beta chains were all obtained from the same sample, sequenced in a study of control samples from healthy donors and cancer patients. Using immunoSEQ multiplex PCR, the repertoire was profiled, and TCRdb retains in-frame clones only, with some absent. This table holds roughly 95,000 clones, around 88% found once. Sample: blood. Every receptor here comes from a man aged 30-40 years in good health.

The chain uses TRBV18 and TRBJ2-7; possible D gene TRBD2, 5 bases. CDR1 KGHSH and CDR2 LQKENI come from the germline V gene. V shed 3 bases and J shed 1 base, with 16 bases lying between them. The CDR3 consists of 16 residues. The CDR3 DNA reads TGTGCCAGCTCACCGGAGGAAGGGTCTAGGTCCTACGAGCAGTACTTC. Amino acids: CASSPEEGSRSYEQYF.

The CDR3 nucleotides are TGTGCCAGCAGCATTTGGACAGGGAATCCCTACGAGCAGTACTTC. As protein: CASSIWTGNPYEQYF. This chain uses TRBV11-2 with TRBJ2-7, with 8 nucleotides matching TRBD1. V lost 5 bases and J lost 2; bases outside the gene matches: 8. The germline V gene has CDR1 SGHAT and CDR2 FQNNGV. CDR3 length: 15 amino acids.

The chain links TRBV3-1 (or the pseudogene TRBV3-2) to TRBJ1-2; the D is unclear. Germline lookup yields CDR1 LGHDT and CDR2 YNNKEL (reference sequence). CDR3 length equals 13 residues. V gave up 0 bases and J gave up 0 bases, with 2 bases separating them. Here the CDR3 reads CASSQEANYGYTF. CDR3 sequence (DNA): TGTGCCAGCAGCCAAGAGGCTAACTATGGCTACACCTTC.

The V gene is TRBV4-2, the J gene TRBJ2-7; D not resolved. The CDR3 contains 13 residues. The germline gives CDR1 LGHNA, CDR2 YNFKEQ. V lost 2 bases and J 2 bases, leaving 7 bases between the germline ends. CDR3 DNA: TGTGCCAGCAGCCAAATAGGGACCTACGAGCAGTACTTC. It is translated as CASSQIGTYEQYF.

This chain's CDR3 is CAITRTEDSREAFF. The CDR3, as DNA: TGTGCCATCACTAGGACAGAAGATTCACGTGAAGCTTTCTTT. This rearrangement joins TRBV10-3 to TRBJ1-1, with D possibly matching TRBD1 (6 bases). V was clipped by 7 bases and J by 7 bases, with 19 bases between them. The CDR3 is made up of 14 amino acids. Per germline, CDR1 ENHRY and CDR2 SYGVKD.

The chain links TRBV13 to TRBJ2-2; TRBD1 is a possible D gene (5 bases). This CDR3 region has 15 residues. V was trimmed by 5 bases and J by 6 bases, leaving 16 bases between them. Germline-derived CDR1 and CDR2 are PRHDT and FYEKMQ (reference sequence). The CDR3 loop reads CASSRGLIRAGELFF. In nucleotides, the CDR3 is TGTGCCAGCAGCCGAGGTTTAATCAGGGCCGGGGAGCTGTTTTTT.

The gene calls are TRBV5-1 and TRBJ2-7, with 10 bases lining up with TRBD2. Germline values: CDR1 SGHRS, CDR2 YFSETQ. V was clipped by 1 base and J by 4 bases; unmatched bases: 5. This CDR3 is 15 amino acids long. This CDR3 is CASSLSAGGFYEQYF. The CDR3 DNA sequence: TGCGCCAGCAGCTTGTCAGCGGGAGGGTTTTACGAGCAGTACTTC.

V and J are TRBV25-1 and TRBJ2-3, with D hard to call. Trimming cost V 2 bases and J 2 bases, with 11 bases left between them. The CDR3 loop spans 15 amino acids. Germline V gene data show CDR1 as MGHDK and CDR2 as SYGVNS. In DNA form, the CDR3 reads TGTGCCAGCAGTGAAAATTGGGGAAACACAGATACGCAGTATTTT. Residues: CASSENWGNTDTQYF. The variable domain in full, with the rest retrieved from reference TRBV25-1 and TRBJ2-3, is EADIYQTPRYLVIGTGKKITLECSQTMGHDKMYWYQQDPGMELHLIHYSYGVNSTEKGDLSSESTVSRIRTEHFPLTLESARPSHTSQYLCASSENWGNTDTQYFGPGTRLTVL.

This chain joins TRBV27 and TRBJ1-2; possible D gene TRBD1, 5 bases. The V end lost 2 bases, the J end lost 8 bases, and 9 bases lay between the germline ends. CDR1 MNHEY and CDR2 SMNVEV come from the germline V gene (reference sequence). This CDR3 region has 12 residues. As DNA, the CDR3 is TGTGCCAGCAGTTTAAAGGGGTTGGGCTACACCTTC. It translates to CASSLKGLGYTF.